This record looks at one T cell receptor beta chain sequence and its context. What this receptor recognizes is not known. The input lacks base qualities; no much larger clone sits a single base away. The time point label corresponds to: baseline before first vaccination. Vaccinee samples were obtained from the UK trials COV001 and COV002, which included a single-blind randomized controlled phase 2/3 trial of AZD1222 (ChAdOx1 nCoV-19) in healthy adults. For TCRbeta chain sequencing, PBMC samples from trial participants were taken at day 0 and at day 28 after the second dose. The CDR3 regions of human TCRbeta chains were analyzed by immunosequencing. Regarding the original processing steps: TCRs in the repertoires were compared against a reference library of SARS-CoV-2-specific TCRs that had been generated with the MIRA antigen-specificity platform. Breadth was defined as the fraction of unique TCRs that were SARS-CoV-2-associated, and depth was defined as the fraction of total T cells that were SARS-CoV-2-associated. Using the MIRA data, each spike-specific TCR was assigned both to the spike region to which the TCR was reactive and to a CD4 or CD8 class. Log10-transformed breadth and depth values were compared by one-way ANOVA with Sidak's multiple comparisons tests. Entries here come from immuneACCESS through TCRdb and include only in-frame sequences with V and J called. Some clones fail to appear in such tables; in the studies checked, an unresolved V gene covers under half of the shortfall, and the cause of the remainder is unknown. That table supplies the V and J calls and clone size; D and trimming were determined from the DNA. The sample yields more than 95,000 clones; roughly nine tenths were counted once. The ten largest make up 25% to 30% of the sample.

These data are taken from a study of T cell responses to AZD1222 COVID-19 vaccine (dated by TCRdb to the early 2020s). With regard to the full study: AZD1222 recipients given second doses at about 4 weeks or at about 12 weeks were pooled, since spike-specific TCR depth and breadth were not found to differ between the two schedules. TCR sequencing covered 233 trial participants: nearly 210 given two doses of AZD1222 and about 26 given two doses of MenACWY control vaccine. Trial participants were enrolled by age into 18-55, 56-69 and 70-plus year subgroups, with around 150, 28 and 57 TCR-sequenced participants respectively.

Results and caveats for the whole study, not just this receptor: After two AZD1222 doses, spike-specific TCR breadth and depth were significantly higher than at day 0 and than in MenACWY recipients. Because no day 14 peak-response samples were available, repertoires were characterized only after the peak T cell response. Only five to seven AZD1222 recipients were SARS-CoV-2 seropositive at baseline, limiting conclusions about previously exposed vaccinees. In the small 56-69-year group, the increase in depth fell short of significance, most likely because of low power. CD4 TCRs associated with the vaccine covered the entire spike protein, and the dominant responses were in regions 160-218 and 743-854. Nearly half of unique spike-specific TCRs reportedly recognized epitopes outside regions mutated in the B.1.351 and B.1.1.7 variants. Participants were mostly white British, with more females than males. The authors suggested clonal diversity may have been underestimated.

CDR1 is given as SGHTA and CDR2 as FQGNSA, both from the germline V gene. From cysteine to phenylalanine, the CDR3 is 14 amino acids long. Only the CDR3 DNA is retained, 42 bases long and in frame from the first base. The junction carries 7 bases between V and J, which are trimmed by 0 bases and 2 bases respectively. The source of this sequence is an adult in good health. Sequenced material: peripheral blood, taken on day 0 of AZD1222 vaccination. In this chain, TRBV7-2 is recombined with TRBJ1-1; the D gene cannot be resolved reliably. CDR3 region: CASSLARLNTEAFF. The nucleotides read TGTGCCAGCAGCTTAGCCAGGCTTAACACTGAAGCTTTCTTT.